This T cell receptor (beta chain) was recovered during a study of CXCR3-negative and CXCR3-positive naive CD8 T cells. Study findings and constraints: With respect to TRBV-TRBJ usage, naive CXCR3-negative and CXCR3-positive cells were similar; memory differed. Diversity ran similarly high across both naive subsets but far lower in memory CD8+ cells. Between one naive subset and the other, surface CD5 was comparable, and TCR strength was inferred from TRB CDR3 properties. CXCR3-positive naive cells had more hydrophobic TRB CDR3s than CXCR3-negative naive cells.

The naive CD8+ gate required CD45RO-CCR7+CD27+CD95- phenotype. UMI-tagged TRB cDNA libraries were built via 5' RACE. Reanalyzing the 5' RACE reads, TCRdb keeps one entry per CDR3 protein, without DNA. This sample's clone table lists tens of thousands of distinct CDR3 sequences. For this clonotype: Its antigen is not known.

The sequence derives from a human donor in good health. Some clones in this sample may be carry-over from other donors' samples. Sequenced sample: naive CXCR3+ CD8+ T cells from blood. This sample's subset: CD45RO-CCR7+CD27+CD95- naive CD8+ T cells expressing CXCR3 (TNR3+).

CDR3 amino acids: CASSPATSGETQYF. V and J are TRBV7-2 and TRBJ2-5; no DNA is available, so the TRBD2 call from TCRdb remains unchecked. CDR1 SGHTA and CDR2 FQGNSA come from the germline V gene. The length of the CDR3 is 14 residues.